A single sample gave rise to the 19 T cell receptor beta chains below, sequenced in a study of blood T cell repertoires in COVID-19. TCRdb keeps only in-frame clones here, not all; method: immunoSEQ multiplex PCR. Here the sample spans hundreds of thousands of clones, 70% to 90% being singletons. The sequencing sample was made of PBMCs or T cells enriched from blood (not recorded which). These receptors were taken from a woman younger than 30 who had been exposed to COVID-19.

The chain combines TRBV27 with TRBJ1-2; possibly TRBD1 for D (6 bases). Germline assignment: CDR1 MNHEY and CDR2 SMNVEV (reference sequence). The CDR3 totals 13 residues. Trimming cost V 3 bases and J 8 bases, with 13 bases left between them. The CDR3 loop is CASSFRGGGGYTF. In DNA form, the CDR3 reads TGTGCCAGCAGTTTTAGAGGGGGGGGCGGCTACACCTTC.

CDR3 amino acids: CATSDLPYREQYF. CDR3 DNA sequence: TGTGCCACCAGTGATTTGCCTTACAGGGAGCAGTACTTC. The rearrangement uses TRBV24-1 and TRBJ2-7; D is perhaps TRBD1 (5 bases). The CDR3 has 13 amino acids. Per the germline V gene, CDR1 is KGHDR and CDR2 is SFDVKD. With 0 bases removed from V and 7 bases from J, the gap between germline ends came to 9 bases.

The V gene is TRBV5-6, the J gene TRBJ1-3; TRBD1 is a possible D gene (6 bases). Trimming removed 3 bases from V and 4 bases from J, with 11 bases in between. The CDR3 runs to 14 residues. The germline gives CDR1 SGHDT, CDR2 YYEEEE. The CDR3 region is CASSSTGRGNTIYF. The CDR3 DNA follows: TGTGCCAGCAGCTCAACAGGGAGAGGAAACACCATATATTTT.

DNA for the CDR3: TGTGCCAGCAGCTCCTTGAGCCCTTCCTACGAGCAGTACTTC. This gives the protein CASSSLSPSYEQYF. The chain employs TRBV11-1 and TRBJ2-7, with D unclear. Looked up from germline, CDR1 is SGHAT and CDR2 is FQDESV (reference sequence). This CDR3 is 14 amino acids long. With 4 bases removed from V and 1 base from J, the gap between germline ends came to 11 bases.

The V gene is TRBV28, the J gene TRBJ1-2, with 10 nucleotides matching TRBD1. CDR1 is MDHEN, CDR2 SYDVKM, per germline. CDR3 length: 15 amino acids. Unmatched junction bases numbered 11, after V lost 6 bases and J lost 7 bases. The CDR3: CASSTKTGGASGYTF. CDR3 DNA sequence: TGTGCCAGCAGCACAAAGACAGGGGGCGCGAGTGGCTACACCTTC.

This clone has a single count. CDR3: CASSPRPRPSSEQYF. Written as DNA, the CDR3 is TGTGCCAGCAGTCCGAGACCCCGTCCCTCTAGCGAGCAGTACTTC. The V gene is TRBV27, the J gene TRBJ2-7; D is unclear. This CDR3 contains 15 residues. The germline V gene has CDR1 MNHEY and CDR2 SMNVEV (reference sequence). The V gene lost 5 bases and the J gene lost 6 bases, with 20 bases spanning the gap.

The CDR3 reads CASSGTSGTPGEQYF. CDR3 coding DNA: TGTGCCAGCAGTGGGACTAGCGGGACCCCCGGCGAGCAGTACTTC. The genes are TRBV6-2 or TRBV6-3 and TRBJ2-7, with 13 bases aligning to TRBD2. This CDR3 comprises 15 residues. The V segment lost 5 bases and the J segment 6 bases; nucleotides outside the gene matches: 7. Germline V gives CDR1 MNHEY, CDR2 SVGEGT.

The V and J genes are TRBV29-1 and TRBJ1-4; TRBD1 matches 10 bases. This CDR3 has 12 residues. V gave up 6 bases and J gave up 8 bases; unmatched junction bases: 3. The germline V gene encodes CDR1 SQVTM and CDR2 ANQGSEA. The CDR3 spells CSVGQGREKLFF. The CDR3 nucleotides are TGCAGCGTGGGACAGGGGAGGGAAAAACTGTTTTTT.

The gene calls are TRBV18 and TRBJ1-1; D is ambiguous. This CDR3 region has 15 residues. Germline V gene sequence: CDR1 KGHSH, CDR2 LQKENI. Trimming cost V 2 bases and J 6 bases, with 16 bases left between them. CDR3 protein: CASSPSLGGRPEAFF. The CDR3 DNA reads as TGTGCCAGCTCACCATCTCTAGGTGGTCGCCCTGAAGCTTTCTTT.

The chain recombines TRBV25-1 with TRBJ1-2, with 7 bases aligning to TRBD1. Germline CDR1 and CDR2: MGHDK and SYGVNS. The CDR3 has 18 amino acids. Germline trimming cut 1 base from V and 0 bases from J; bases unmatched to any gene: 11. The CDR3 loop is CASSEFAGTENSNYGYTF. The CDR3 bases are TGTGCCAGCAGTGAATTCGCCGGGACAGAGAATTCTAACTATGGCTACACCTTC.

This sequence joins TRBV28 and TRBJ1-6, with 9 bases aligning to TRBD1. This CDR3 contains 15 residues. With 7 bases clipped from V and 7 bases from J, the junction kept 8 bases outside the gene matches. Germline CDR1 MDHEN, CDR2 SYDVKM. The CDR3 bases are TGTGCCAGCATTACCGACGGACAGGGGAATTCACCCCTCCACTTT. This translates into CASITDGQGNSPLHF.

The chain combines TRBV28 with TRBJ1-5; tentative D call: TRBD1 (6 bases). The CDR3 is 14 amino acids. The V and J ends lost 6 bases and 8 bases respectively, with 17 bases between them. Germline CDR1 and CDR2: MDHEN and SYDVKM. The CDR3 protein is CASRFRDNLKPQHF. CDR3 nucleotide sequence: TGTGCCAGCAGATTTCGGGACAATCTAAAGCCCCAGCATTTT.

The V call is TRBV30, the J call TRBJ2-2, with TRBD1 matching 7 bases. Unmatched junction bases numbered 5, after V lost 1 base and J lost 12 bases. Germline CDR1 GTSNPN, CDR2 SVGIG (reference sequence). This CDR3 has 12 residues. The CDR3 sequence is CAWSAKQGKLFF. CDR3 in DNA: TGTGCCTGGAGTGCTAAACAGGGGAAGCTGTTTTTT.

This clone was counted a single time. The gene calls are TRBV13 and TRBJ2-5; 12 bases agree with TRBD2. The CDR3 has 15 amino acids. The germline CDR1 and CDR2 sequences are PRHDT and FYEKMQ (reference sequence). The J segment lost 5 bases and the V segment lost 2 bases, leaving 3 bases of the junction unmatched. The CDR3 DNA reads TGTGCCAGCAGCTTACCTAGCGGGGGGGCCGAGACCCAGTACTTC. The encoded protein is CASSLPSGGAETQYF.

This chain connects TRBV6-5 to TRBJ2-5; a possible D gene is TRBD1 (6 bases). V was pared by 2 bases and J by 5 bases, with 15 bases between. Germline V gene data show CDR1 as MNHEY and CDR2 as SVGAGI. This CDR3 has 15 residues. The CDR3 region has the DNA TGTGCCAGCAGTTACACCACAGGGAGTGGGGAGACCCAGTACTTC. It encodes CASSYTTGSGETQYF.

The V call is TRBV29-1, the J call TRBJ2-1; 9 bases are a match to TRBD2. This CDR3 has 14 residues. V was clipped by 6 bases and J by 0 bases; unmatched bases: 3. Germline CDR1 SQVTM, CDR2 ANQGSEA. Written as DNA, the CDR3 is TGCAGCGTGAGACTAGCGGACTCCTACAATGAGCAGTTCTTC. Its protein product is CSVRLADSYNEQFF.

V is TRBV11-3 and J is TRBJ1-1, with 8 bases that match TRBD1. The CDR3 extends over 15 amino acids. The germline gives CDR1 SGHNT, CDR2 YENEEA. After removal of 2 bases from V and 4 bases from J, the junction contained 6 bases not matched to a gene. As DNA, the CDR3 is TGTGCCAGCAGCTTAACAGGGGGGTTGGCCACTGAAGCTTTCTTT. Its translation: CASSLTGGLATEAFF.

The chain has TRBV5-4 and TRBJ1-4, with 9 nucleotides matching TRBD1. Germline V gene data show CDR1 as SGHNT and CDR2 as YYREEE (reference sequence). Trimming removed 0 bases from V and 6 bases from J; junction bases left unmatched: 0. This CDR3 is built from 14 residues. In DNA, the CDR3 is TGTGCCAGCAGCTTGGGGGACAGGGATGAAAAACTGTTTTTT. Translating gives CASSLGDRDEKLFF.

On this clone itself: The same CDR3 arises from other DNA sequences in this sample as well. The chain is built from TRBV7-2 and TRBJ1-3; TRBD1 might be the D (5 bases). Germline V CDR1 and CDR2: SGHTA, FQGNSA. The V gene lost 1 base and the J gene lost 2 bases, with 6 bases spanning the gap. CDR3 length equals 14 residues. This CDR3 is CASSLGGAGNTIYF. The CDR3 DNA follows: TGTGCCAGCAGCTTAGGGGGGGCTGGAAACACCATATATTTT.